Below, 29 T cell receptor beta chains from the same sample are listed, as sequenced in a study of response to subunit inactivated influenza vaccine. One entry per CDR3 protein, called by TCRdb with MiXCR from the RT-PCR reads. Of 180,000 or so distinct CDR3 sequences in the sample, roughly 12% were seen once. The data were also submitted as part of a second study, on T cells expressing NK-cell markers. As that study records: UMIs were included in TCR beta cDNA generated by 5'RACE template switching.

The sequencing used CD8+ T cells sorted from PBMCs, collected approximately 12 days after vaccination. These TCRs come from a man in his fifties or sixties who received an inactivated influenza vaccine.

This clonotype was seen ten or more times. The CDR3 is CASSLGEDLGGTTYEQYF. In DNA, the CDR3 is TGTGCCAGCAGCTTGGGGGAGGACCTCGGGGGCACGACCTACGAGCAGTACTTC. The chain carries TRBV11-2 and TRBJ2-7; D tentatively fits TRBD1 or TRBD2 (6 bases each). This CDR3 comprises 18 residues. From germline, CDR1 is SGHAT and CDR2 FQNNGV. Trimming removed 3 bases at V and 2 bases at J, with 23 bases between.

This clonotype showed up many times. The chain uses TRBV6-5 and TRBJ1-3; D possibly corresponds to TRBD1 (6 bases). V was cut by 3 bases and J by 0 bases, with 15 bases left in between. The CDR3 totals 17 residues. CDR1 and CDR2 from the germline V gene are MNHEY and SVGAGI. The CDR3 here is CASSYGGRFTSGNTIYF. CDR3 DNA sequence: TGTGCCAGCAGTTATGGGGGCCGTTTTACCTCTGGAAACACCATATATTTT.

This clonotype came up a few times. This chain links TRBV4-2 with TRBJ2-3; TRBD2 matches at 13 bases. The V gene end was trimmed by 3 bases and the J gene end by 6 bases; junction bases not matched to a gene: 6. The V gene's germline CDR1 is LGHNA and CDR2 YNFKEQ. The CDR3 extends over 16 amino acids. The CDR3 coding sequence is TGTGCCAGCAGCCATCCTACTAGCGGGGGGGCGGATACGCAGTATTTT. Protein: CASSHPTSGGADTQYF.

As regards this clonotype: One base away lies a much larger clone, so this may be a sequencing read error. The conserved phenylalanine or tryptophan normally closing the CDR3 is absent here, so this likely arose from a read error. The CDR3 is CASSPGGGTEAFL. CDR3 DNA sequence: TGTGCCAGCAGCCCCGGCGGTGGCACTGAAGCTTTCCTT. This chain connects TRBV28 to TRBJ1-1; no firm D call. Trimming shortened V by 6 bases and J by 4 bases, and 12 bases separated the two germline ends. The CDR3 runs to 13 residues. Per the germline V gene, CDR1 is MDHEN and CDR2 is SYDVKM.

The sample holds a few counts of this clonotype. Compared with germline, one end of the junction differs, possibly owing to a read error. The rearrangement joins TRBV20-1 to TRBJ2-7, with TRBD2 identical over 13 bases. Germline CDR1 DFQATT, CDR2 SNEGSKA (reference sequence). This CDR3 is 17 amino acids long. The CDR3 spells CSARDPDGTSGIHEQYF. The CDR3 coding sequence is TGCAGCGCTAGAGATCCCGATGGGACTAGCGGGATCCACGAGCAGTACTTC.

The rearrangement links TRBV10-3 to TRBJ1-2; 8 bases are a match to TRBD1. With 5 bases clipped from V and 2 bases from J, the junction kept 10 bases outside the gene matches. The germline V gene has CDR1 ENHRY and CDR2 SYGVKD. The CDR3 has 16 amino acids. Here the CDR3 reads CAISLAHGTGNYGYTF. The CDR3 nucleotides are TGTGCCATCAGTTTGGCCCACGGGACAGGAAACTATGGCTACACCTTC.

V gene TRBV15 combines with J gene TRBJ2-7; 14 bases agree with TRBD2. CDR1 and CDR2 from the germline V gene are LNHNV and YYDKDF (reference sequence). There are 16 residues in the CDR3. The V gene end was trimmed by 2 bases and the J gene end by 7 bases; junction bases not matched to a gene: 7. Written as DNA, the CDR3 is TGTGCCACCAGCAGACCTGGGACTAGCGGGAGCTTTGAGCAGTACTTC. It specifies CATSRPGTSGSFEQYF.

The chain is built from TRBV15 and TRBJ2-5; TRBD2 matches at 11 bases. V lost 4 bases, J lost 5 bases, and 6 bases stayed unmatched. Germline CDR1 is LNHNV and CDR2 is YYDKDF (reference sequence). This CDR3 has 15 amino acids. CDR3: CATSKGLAEWETQYF. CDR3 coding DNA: TGTGCCACCAGCAAGGGACTAGCGGAGTGGGAGACCCAGTACTTC.

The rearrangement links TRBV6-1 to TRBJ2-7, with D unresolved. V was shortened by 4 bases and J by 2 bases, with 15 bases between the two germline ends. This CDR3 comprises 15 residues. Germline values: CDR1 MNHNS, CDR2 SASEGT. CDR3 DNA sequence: TGTGCCAGCAGTGTCCCCGGATTAAATACCTACGAGCAGTACTTC. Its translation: CASSVPGLNTYEQYF.

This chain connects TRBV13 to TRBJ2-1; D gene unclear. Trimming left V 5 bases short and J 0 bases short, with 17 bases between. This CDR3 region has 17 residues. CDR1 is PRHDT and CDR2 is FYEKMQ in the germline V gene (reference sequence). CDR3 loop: CASSPHQPGSSYNEQFF. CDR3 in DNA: TGTGCCAGCAGCCCTCACCAACCGGGCAGCTCCTACAATGAGCAGTTCTTC.

CDR3 bases: TGTGCCAGCAGTGCCGAGGCCTCCTACAATGAGCAGTTCTTC. It encodes CASSAEASYNEQFF. The rearrangement links TRBV6-1 to TRBJ2-1; no clear D gene. CDR3 size: 14 residues. Trimming cost V 4 bases and J 0 bases, with 7 bases left between them. CDR1 and CDR2 from the germline V gene are MNHNS and SASEGT.

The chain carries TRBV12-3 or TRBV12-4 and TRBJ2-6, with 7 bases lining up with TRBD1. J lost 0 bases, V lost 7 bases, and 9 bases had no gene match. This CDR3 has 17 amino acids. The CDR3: CASTTGQIHSGANVLTF. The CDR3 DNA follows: TGTGCCAGCACCACGGGACAGATTCACTCTGGGGCCAACGTCCTGACTTTC.

CDR3 region: CATIPGPTNIITDTQYF. CDR3 in DNA: TGTGCCACGATCCCGGGACCCACAAACATTATCACAGATACGCAGTATTTT. The chain has TRBV10-3 and TRBJ2-3; D may match TRBD1 or TRBD2 (5 bases each). The germline CDR1 and CDR2 sequences are ENHRY and SYGVKD. The CDR3 consists of 17 residues. V lost 10 bases and J lost 2, with 25 bases in between.

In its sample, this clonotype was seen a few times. This CDR3 reads CASSPLGTGGYEQYF. CDR3 DNA: TGTGCCAGCAGCCCACTAGGGACAGGGGGCTACGAGCAGTACTTC. V and J are TRBV9 and TRBJ2-7; 11 bases are shared with TRBD1. Germline V gene lookup returns CDR1 SGDLS and CDR2 YYNGEE. This CDR3 has 15 amino acids. The trim removed 4 bases at V and 3 bases at J, leaving 6 bases unmatched.

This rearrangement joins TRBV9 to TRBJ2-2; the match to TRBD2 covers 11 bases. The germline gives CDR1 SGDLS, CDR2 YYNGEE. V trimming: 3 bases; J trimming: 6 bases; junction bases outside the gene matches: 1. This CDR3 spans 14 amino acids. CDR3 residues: CASSGSGGAGELFF. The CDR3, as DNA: TGTGCCAGCAGCGGTAGCGGGGGGGCCGGGGAGCTGTTTTTT. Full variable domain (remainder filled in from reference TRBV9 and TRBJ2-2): DSGVTQTPKHLITATGQRVTLRCSPRSGDLSVYWYQQSLDQGLQFLIQYYNGEERAKGNILERFSAQQFPDLHSELNLSSLELGDSALYFCASSGSGGAGELFFGEGSRLTVL.

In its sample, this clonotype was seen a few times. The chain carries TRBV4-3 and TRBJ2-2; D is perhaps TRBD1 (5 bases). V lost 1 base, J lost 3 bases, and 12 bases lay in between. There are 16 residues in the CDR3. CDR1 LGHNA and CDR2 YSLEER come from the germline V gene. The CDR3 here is CASSQARTQHTGELFF. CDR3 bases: TGCGCCAGCAGCCAAGCCAGGACACAACACACCGGGGAGCTGTTTTTT.

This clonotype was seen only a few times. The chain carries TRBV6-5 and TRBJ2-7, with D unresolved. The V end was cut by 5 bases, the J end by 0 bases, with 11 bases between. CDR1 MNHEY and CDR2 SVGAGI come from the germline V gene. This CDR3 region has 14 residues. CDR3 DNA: TGTGCCAGCAGTGACTGGAGAGTCTCCTACGAGCAGTACTTC. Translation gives CASSDWRVSYEQYF.

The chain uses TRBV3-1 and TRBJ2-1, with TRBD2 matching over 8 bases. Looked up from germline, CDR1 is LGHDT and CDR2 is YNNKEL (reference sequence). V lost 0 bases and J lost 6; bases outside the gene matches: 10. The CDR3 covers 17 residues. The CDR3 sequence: CASSQDFGGGSLNEQFF. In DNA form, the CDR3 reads TGTGCCAGCAGCCAAGATTTCGGCGGGGGGAGTCTCAATGAGCAGTTCTTC.

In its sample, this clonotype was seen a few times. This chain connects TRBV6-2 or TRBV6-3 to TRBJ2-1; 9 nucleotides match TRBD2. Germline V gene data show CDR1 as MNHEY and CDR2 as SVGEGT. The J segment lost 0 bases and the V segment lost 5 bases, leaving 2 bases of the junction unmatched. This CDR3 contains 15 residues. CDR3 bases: TGTGCCAGCAGTAATAGCGGGAGCTCCTACAATGAGCAGTTCTTC. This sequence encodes CASSNSGSSYNEQFF.

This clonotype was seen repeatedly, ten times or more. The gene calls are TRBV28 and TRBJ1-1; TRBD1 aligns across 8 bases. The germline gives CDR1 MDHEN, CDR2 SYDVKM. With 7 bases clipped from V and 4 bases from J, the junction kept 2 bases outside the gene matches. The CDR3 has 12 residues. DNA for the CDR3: TGTGCCAGCATACAGGGGGTCACTGAAGCTTTCTTT. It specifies CASIQGVTEAFF.

The CDR3 bases are TGCAGCGCAGGAGTCACAGATACGCAGTATTTT. It is translated as CSAGVTDTQYF. The chain is built from TRBV29-1 and TRBJ2-3; D uncertain. The V end lost 7 bases, the J end lost 2 bases, and 7 bases lay between the germline ends. CDR3 length: 11 amino acids. Germline CDR1 reads SQVTM; CDR2 reads ANQGSEA.

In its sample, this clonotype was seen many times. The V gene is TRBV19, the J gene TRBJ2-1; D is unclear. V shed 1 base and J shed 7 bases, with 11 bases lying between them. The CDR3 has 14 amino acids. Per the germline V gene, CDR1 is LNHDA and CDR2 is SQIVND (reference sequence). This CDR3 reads CASSIGFGWNEQFF. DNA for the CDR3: TGTGCCAGTAGTATAGGTTTTGGGTGGAATGAGCAGTTCTTC. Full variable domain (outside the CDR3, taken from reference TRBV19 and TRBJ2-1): DGGITQSPKYLFRKEGQNVTLSCEQNLNHDAMYWYRQDPGQGLRLIYYSQIVNDFQKGDIAEGYSVSREKKESFPLTVTSAQKNPTAFYLCASSIGFGWNEQFFGPGTRLTVL.

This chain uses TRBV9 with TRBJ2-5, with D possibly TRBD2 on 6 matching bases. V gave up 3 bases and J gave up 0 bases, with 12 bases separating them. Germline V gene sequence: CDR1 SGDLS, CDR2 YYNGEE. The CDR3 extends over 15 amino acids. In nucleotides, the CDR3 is TGTGCCAGCAGCGCCGGGGGAAGGGACCAAGAGACCCAGTACTTC. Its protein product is CASSAGGRDQETQYF.

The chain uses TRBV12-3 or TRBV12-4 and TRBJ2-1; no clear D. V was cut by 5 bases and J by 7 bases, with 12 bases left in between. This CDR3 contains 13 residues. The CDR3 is CASSPTIRNEQFF. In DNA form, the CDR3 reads TGTGCCAGCAGTCCCACCATACGGAATGAGCAGTTCTTC.

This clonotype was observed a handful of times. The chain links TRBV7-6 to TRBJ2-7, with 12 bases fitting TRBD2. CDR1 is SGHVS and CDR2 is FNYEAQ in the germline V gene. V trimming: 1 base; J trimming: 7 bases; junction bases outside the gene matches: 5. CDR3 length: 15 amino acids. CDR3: CASSLVTSGRNEQYF. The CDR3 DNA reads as TGTGCCAGCAGCTTAGTCACTAGCGGGAGGAATGAGCAGTACTTC.

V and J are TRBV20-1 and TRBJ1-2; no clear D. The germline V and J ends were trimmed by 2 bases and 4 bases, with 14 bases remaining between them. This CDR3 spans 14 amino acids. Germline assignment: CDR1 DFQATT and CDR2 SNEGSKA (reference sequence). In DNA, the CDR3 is TGCAGTGCTAGATCCCAGTGGGTCTTCTATGGCTACACCTTC. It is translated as CSARSQWVFYGYTF.

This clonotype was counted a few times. The CDR3, as DNA: TGTGCCAGCAGCCATAGTTTCGGAGGGCGGACGGACTCTGGAAACACCATATATTTT. Its translation: CASSHSFGGRTDSGNTIYF. The V gene is TRBV11-1, the J gene TRBJ1-3; D gene uncertain. Per germline, CDR1 SGHAT and CDR2 FQDESV (reference sequence). V was shortened by 5 bases and J by 0 bases, with 23 bases between the two germline ends. This CDR3 is built from 19 residues.

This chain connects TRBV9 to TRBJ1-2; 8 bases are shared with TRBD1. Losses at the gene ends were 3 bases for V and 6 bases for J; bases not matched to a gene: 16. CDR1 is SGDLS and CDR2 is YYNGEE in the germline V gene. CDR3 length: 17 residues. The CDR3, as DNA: TGTGCCAGCAGCGATGGAGACAGGGGATTTTTTCCTCATGGCTACACCTTC. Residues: CASSDGDRGFFPHGYTF. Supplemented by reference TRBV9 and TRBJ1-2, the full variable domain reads DSGVTQTPKHLITATGQRVTLRCSPRSGDLSVYWYQQSLDQGLQFLIQYYNGEERAKGNILERFSAQQFPDLHSELNLSSLELGDSALYFCASSDGDRGFFPHGYTFGSGTRLTVV.

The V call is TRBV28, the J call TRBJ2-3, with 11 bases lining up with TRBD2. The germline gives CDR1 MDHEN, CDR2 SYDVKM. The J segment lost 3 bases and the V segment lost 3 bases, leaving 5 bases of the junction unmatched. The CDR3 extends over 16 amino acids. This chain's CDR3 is CASSFNLAGGTDTQYF. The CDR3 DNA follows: TGTGCCAGCAGTTTCAACCTAGCGGGAGGTACAGATACGCAGTATTTT.